The T cell receptor beta chain under discussion was sequenced for a study of T cell repertoires in urothelial bladder cancer. On the study more broadly: The roughly 12 resected lesions were three cT0, three cTa, three cT1 and three cT2 or greater. Study-level points and caveats: Benign specimens had a median approximately 12% infiltrating lymphocyte percentage. Carcinoma specimens had fewer T cells than benign specimens. One T-cell clone reached up to about 15% of carcinoma infiltrating lymphocytes.

The length of the CDR3 is 15 residues. V was pared by 5 bases and J by 3 bases, with 7 bases of the junction left unmatched. Germline-derived CDR1 and CDR2 are SGHTA and FQGTGA. On this clone: Its antigen is undetermined.

Only in-frame clones appear in the TCRdb table, and some are missing; sequencing was by immunoSEQ multiplex PCR. The sample has more than 10,000 clones, around two thirds seen once. The chain combines TRBV7-3 with TRBJ1-2; 9 nucleotides align to TRBD1. The source is a human donor with urothelial carcinoma. Sequencing was carried out using tumor-infiltrating cells from bladder cancer. The CDR3 region is CASSPQGARHYGYTF. The CDR3 region has the DNA TGTGCCAGCAGCCCACAGGGGGCGCGGCACTATGGCTACACCTTC.